This TCR beta chain was obtained from a study of shared clonotypes between healthy human individuals. Terminally differentiated effector memory CD45RA+ cells were left out of the naive CD8 fraction, which was CD45RO-negative and positively selected for CCR7. CDR1 is MGHRA, CDR2 YSYEKL, per germline. The CDR3 length is 15 residues. The trim removed 8 bases at V and 0 bases at J, leaving 5 bases unmatched. The repertoire was sequenced with immunoSEQ multiplex PCR; TCRdb's copy has only in-frame clones and lacks some. The data hold around 2.1 million clones, with more than 85% observed a single time. Study findings and constraints: The study's rarefaction showed incomplete sorted-subset sequencing despite large depth.

As for this clone: The antigen is unknown.

The chain carries TRBV4-1 and TRBJ2-1; 9 positions agree with TRBD2. The TCR comes from a man in his late teens or twenties in good health. Some clones in this sample may be carry-over from other donors' samples. The sample taken for sequencing was naive CD8+ T cells from PBMCs. The DNA of the CDR3 is TGCGCCAGCGGGTCTAGCGGGACCTCCTACAATGAGCAGTTCTTC. Translating gives CASGSSGTSYNEQFF.